A selection of T cell receptor beta chains follows, all from one sample in a study of cytomegalovirus exposure and HLA in healthy donors. Clones were read by immunoSEQ multiplex PCR, and TCRdb kept only the in-frame ones, dropping some. This repertoire shows under 200,000 clones, approximately 80% found once; its top ten account for 6.3%. Sequencing was performed on PBMCs. Receptor source: a male donor in good health and CMV-seropositive. Each CDR3 is given with its conserved first and last residue.

CASSRLADSYEQYF	TRBV11-1
CASSYGQGSSGNTIYF	TRBV6-5
CASRSPGQNNQSYGYTF	TRBV7-9
CASSLVDRSGEKLFF	TRBV7-6
CASSMSANGPGTEAFF	TRBV6-6
CASTRLSDYEQYF	TRBV28
CAISESTQGIREETQYF	TRBV10-3
CASLGAAGVSNQPQHF	TRBV19
CAIGTGGASYEQYF	TRBV10-3
CASIYTGNQPQHF	TRBV6-1
CASSGTAGELFF	TRBV14
CASSVGDGGTYEQYF	TRBV9
CASTRTSGSSEQFF	TRBV2
CASIRQGGDEQFF	TRBV5-1
CASSLPGVGAGELFF	TRBV7-9
CATSRDLGWEVYEQYF	TRBV15
CASSYGTGNPYGYTF	TRBV5-1
CASSGNGRINEQYF	TRBV27
CAWSVLGQLYGYTF	TRBV30
CASSEGSPRTDTQYF	TRBV6-1
CSALGEAEQYF	TRBV20-1
CASSLVPAYNEQFF	TRBV7-8
CASTWSRNSPLHF	TRBV30
CASSESHGSTQYF	TRBV6-1
CSSSAPSFSGAYEQYF	TRBV7-9
CAISSPAGGLYEQYF	TRBV10-3
CASSSLYTNEAFF	TRBV5-1
CASSSGGLVHEQYF	TRBV5-8
CASSSGGRETQYF	TRBV7-9
CASIHRLNTGELFF	TRBV5-8
CASSRTASNYGYTF	TRBV27
CASSQGGGGRGYTF	TRBV4-1
CASSAGLGEQFF	TRBV9
CASSLLGTSGKAFF	TRBV14
CASSSGTDNSPLHF	TRBV7-3
CASSPLSPGGFYGYTF	TRBV11-2
CASSPKTGLYGYTF	TRBV6-5
CASRTGVSYEQYF	TRBV6-1
CASSHRGPAYEQYF	TRBV19
CAWSLNQENGYTF	TRBV30
CASSTEAGGPSTDTQYF	TRBV2
CASSRTGVGYEQYF	TRBV5-1
CASSPTGVGSEQYF	TRBV28
CASSTPREGASPGANVLTF	TRBV5-1
CASSFPLAGEKTQYF	TRBV28
CASSLEASGLNNEQFF	TRBV7-7
CASSSTLPVTQFF	TRBV5-1
CSVLALYEQYF	TRBV29-1
CASSLGQIQETQYF	TRBV5-4
CASSQPTPPVTDTQYF	TRBV6-6
CASSLWGEEQYF	TRBV5-1
CASRGAFNSPLHF	TRBV27
CASSPRQWNQPQHF	TRBV7-2